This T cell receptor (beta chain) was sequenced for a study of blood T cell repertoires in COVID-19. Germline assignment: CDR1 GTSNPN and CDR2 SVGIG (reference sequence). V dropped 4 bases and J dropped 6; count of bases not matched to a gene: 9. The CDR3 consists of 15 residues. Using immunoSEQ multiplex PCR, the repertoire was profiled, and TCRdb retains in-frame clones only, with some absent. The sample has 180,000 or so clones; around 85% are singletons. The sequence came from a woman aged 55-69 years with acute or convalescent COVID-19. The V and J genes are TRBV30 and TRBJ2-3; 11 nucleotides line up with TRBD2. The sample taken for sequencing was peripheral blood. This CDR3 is CAWTRTSGRRDTQYF. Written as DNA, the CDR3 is TGTGCCTGGACCCGCACTAGCGGGAGACGGGATACGCAGTATTTT.